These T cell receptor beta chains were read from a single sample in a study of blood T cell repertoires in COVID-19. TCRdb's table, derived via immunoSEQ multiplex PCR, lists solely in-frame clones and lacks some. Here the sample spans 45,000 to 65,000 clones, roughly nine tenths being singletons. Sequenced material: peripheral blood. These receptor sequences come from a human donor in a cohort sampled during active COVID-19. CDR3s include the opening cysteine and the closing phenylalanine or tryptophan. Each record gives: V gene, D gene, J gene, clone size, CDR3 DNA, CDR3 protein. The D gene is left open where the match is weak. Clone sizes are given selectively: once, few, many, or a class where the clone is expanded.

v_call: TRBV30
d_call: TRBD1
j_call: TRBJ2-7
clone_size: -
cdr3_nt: TGTGCCTCAGACAGGGGGCTCGAGCAGTACTTC
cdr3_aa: CASDRGLEQYF

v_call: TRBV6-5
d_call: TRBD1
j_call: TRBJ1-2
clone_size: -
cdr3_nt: TGTGCCAGCAGTAGCAGGGGGCCACTCCTATGGGGCTACACCTTC
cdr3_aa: CASSSRGPLLWGYTF

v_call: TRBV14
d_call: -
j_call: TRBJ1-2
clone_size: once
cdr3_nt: TGTGCCAGCAGCCCCCAAGTAACATCTAACTATGGCTACACCTTC
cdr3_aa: CASSPQVTSNYGYTF

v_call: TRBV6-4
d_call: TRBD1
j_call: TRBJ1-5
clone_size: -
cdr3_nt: TGTGCCAGCATCGACAGGGTCCCAGATAGCAATCAGCCCCAGCATTTT
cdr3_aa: CASIDRVPDSNQPQHF

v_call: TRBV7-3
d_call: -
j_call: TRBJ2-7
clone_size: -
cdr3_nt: TGTGCCAGCAGCCCTACGACTGATACCTACGAGCAGTACTTC
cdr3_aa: CASSPTTDTYEQYF

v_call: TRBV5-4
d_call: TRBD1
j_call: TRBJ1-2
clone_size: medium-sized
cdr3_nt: TGTGCCAGCAGGCTCTCAGGGGGTGGCTACACCTTC
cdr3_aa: CASRLSGGGYTF

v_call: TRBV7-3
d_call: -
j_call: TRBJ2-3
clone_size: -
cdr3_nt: TGTGCCAGCAGCTCACAAGGGGCAGATACGCAGTATTTT
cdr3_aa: CASSSQGADTQYF

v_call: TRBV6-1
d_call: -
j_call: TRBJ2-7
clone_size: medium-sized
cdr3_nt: TGTGCCAGCAGTGAAGCCAGGGTTGGATACGAGCAGTACTTC
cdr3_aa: CASSEARVGYEQYF

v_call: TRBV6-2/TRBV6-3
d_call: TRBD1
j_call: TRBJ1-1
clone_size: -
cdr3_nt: TGTGCCAGCAGTTACTCGCTCGGGACAGGGAACACTGAAGCTTTCTTT
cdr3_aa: CASSYSLGTGNTEAFF

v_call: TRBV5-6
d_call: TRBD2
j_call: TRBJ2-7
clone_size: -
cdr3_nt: TGTGCCAGCAGCTTTTTTGCTAGCGGCCCCTCCTACGAGCAGTACTTC
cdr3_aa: CASSFFASGPSYEQYF

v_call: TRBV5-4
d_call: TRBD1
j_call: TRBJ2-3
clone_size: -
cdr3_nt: TGTGCCAGCACCTCACAGGGGAGTACAGATACGCAGTATTTT
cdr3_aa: CASTSQGSTDTQYF

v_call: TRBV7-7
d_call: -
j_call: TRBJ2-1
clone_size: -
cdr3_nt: TGTGCCAGCAGCTTTTCACCGGGACTGAACAATGAGCAGTTCTTC
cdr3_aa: CASSFSPGLNNEQFF

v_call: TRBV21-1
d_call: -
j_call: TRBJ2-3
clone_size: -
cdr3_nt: TGTGCCAGCAGCTCCCTAACCAACCGAGAATTTGGGTCGGCGGACACAGATACGCAGTATTTT
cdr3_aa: CASSSLTNREFGSADTDTQYF

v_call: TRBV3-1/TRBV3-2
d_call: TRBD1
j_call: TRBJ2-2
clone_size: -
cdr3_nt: TGTGCCAGCAGCCAACGAACAGGGGGCAACACCGGGGAGCTGTTTTTT
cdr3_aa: CASSQRTGGNTGELFF

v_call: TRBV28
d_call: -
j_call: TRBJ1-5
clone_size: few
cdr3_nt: TGTGCCAGCAGTTCCGGGGGTCAGCCCCAGCATTTT
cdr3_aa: CASSSGGQPQHF

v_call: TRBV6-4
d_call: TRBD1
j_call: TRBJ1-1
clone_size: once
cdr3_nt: TGTGCCAGCAGCGAGACAGGGGGTAGGACTTTCTTT
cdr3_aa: CASSETGGRTFF

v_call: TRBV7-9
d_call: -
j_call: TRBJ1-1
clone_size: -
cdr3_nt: TGTGCCAGCAGCTTCGGGAACACTGAAGCTTTCTTT
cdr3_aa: CASSFGNTEAFF

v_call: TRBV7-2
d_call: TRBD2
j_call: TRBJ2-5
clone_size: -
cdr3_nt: TGTGCCAGCAGCTTACAGGCGGGGGTAGAGACCCAGTACTTC
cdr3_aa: CASSLQAGVETQYF

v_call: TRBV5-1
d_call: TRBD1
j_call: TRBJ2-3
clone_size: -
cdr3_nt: TGCGCCAGCAGCTTGGCCGGGGGACAGGCCACGAATACGCAGTATTTT
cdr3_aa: CASSLAGGQATNTQYF

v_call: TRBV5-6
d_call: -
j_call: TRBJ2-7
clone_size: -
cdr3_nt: TGTGCCAGCAGCTTGGGGCAGGGGATCTCCTACGAGCAGTACTTC
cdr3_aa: CASSLGQGISYEQYF

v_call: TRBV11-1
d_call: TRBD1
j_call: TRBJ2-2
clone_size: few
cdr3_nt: TGTGCCAGCAGCTTAGGGGACAGATTGATCACCGGGGAGCTGTTTTTT
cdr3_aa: CASSLGDRLITGELFF

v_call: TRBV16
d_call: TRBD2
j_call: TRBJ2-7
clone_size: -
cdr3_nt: TGTGCCAGCAGCCAAATGGGGGGGGTCTCCTACGAGCAGTACTTC
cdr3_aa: CASSQMGGVSYEQYF

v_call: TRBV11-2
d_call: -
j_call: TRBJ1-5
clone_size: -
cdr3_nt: TGTGCCAGCAGCTTACCCCGGGGCAATCAGCCCCAGCATTTT
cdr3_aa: CASSLPRGNQPQHF

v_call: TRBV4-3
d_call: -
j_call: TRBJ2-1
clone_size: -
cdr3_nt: TGCGCCAGCAGCCAAGATTTCGGGGTCCAAGGTGGTTATGAGCAGTTCTTC
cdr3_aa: CASSQDFGVQGGYEQFF

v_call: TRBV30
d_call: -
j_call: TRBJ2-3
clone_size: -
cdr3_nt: TGTGCCTGGAGGGTGAGGGGGACAGATACGCAGTATTTT
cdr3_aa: CAWRVRGTDTQYF

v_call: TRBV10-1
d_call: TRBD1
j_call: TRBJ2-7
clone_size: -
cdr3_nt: TGCGCCAGCAGTCCATCGGGACAGGCTTACGAGCAGTACTTC
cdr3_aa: CASSPSGQAYEQYF

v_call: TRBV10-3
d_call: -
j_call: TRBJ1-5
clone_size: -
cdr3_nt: TGTGCCATCAGTGAGTCCCCCGGGCAGCCCCAGCATTTT
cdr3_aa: CAISESPGQPQHF

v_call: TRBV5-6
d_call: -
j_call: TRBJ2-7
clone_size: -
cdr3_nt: TGTGCCAGCAGCCAGGACAGCTACGAGCAGTACTTC
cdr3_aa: CASSQDSYEQYF

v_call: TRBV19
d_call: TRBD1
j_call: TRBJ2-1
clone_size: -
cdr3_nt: TGTGCCAGTAGGACCGGGACAGGGTACAATGAGCAGTTCTTC
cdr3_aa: CASRTGTGYNEQFF

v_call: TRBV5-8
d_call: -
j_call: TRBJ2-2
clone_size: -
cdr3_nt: TGTGCCAGCAGCTTGACGGGAAACACCGGGGAGCTGTTTTTT
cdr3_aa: CASSLTGNTGELFF

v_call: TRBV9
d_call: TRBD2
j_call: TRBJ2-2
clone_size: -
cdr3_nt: TGTGCCAGCAGCGTAGGCGCTAGCGGGGGGAACACCGGGGAGCTGTTTTTT
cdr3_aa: CASSVGASGGNTGELFF

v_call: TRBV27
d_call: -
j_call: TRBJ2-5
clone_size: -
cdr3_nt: TGTGCCAGCAGTTTAAGGGCCGGACTTTTGGGCCAAGAGGCCCAGTACTTC
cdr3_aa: CASSLRAGLLGQEAQYF

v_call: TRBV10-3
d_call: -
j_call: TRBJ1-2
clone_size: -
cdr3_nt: TGTGCCATCAGTGAGTCTGCAGATAACTATGGCTACACCTTC
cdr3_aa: CAISESADNYGYTF

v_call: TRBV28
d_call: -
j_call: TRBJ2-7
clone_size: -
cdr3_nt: TGTGCCAGCAGTTTATTGGGGGGACAGTCCCCATACGAGCAGTACTTC
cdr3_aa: CASSLLGGQSPYEQYF

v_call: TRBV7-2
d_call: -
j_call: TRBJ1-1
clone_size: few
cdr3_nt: TGTGCCAGCACCCCTATTCAGAACACTGAAGCTTTCTTT
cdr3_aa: CASTPIQNTEAFF

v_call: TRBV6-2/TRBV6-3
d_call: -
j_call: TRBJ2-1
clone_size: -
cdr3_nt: TGTGCCAGCAGCCTCGCCCGGGTGACGGCCGGTGAGCAGTTCTTC
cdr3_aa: CASSLARVTAGEQFF

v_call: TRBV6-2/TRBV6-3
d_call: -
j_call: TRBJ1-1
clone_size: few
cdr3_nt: TGTGCCAGCAGCCGAACAGGGAGTGCTGTGAGGTATGAAGCTTTCTTT
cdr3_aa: CASSRTGSAVRYEAFF

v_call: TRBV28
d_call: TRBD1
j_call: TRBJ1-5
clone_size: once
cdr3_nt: TGTGCCAGCAGCCCTGGGATCGGACAGGGAGGAGATAGTCAGCCCCAGCATTTT
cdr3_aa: CASSPGIGQGGDSQPQHF

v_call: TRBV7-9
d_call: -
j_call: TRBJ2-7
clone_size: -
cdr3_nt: TGTGCCAGCAGCTTGGCGGGGTGGACCTACGAGCAGTACTTC
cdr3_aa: CASSLAGWTYEQYF

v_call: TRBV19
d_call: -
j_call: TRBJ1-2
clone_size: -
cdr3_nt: TGTGCCAGTAGTATAGCTGAAAGTTGGCTCCATGGCTACACCTTC
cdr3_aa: CASSIAESWLHGYTF

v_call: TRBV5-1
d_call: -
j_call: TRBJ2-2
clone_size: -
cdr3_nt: TGCGCCAGCAGCTTGGTTGGCAGAACGAACACCGGGGAGCTGTTTTTT
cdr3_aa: CASSLVGRTNTGELFF

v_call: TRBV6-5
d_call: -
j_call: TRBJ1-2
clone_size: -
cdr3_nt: TGTGCCAGCAGTTACTCGAAGACACTTAACTATGGCTACACCTTC
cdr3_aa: CASSYSKTLNYGYTF

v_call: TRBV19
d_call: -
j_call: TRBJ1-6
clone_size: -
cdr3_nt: TGTGCCAGTAGGACAACAGGGCAGGTCTCACCCCTCCACTTT
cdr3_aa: CASRTTGQVSPLHF

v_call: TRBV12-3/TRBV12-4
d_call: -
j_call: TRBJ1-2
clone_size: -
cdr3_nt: TGTGCCAGCAGTTTCTCGTATGGCTACACCTTC
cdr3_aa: CASSFSYGYTF

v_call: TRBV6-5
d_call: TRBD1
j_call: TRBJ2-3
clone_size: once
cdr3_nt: TGTGCCAGCCGGCGGGGACAGGGGGCCGCAGATACGCAGTATTTT
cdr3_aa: CASRRGQGAADTQYF

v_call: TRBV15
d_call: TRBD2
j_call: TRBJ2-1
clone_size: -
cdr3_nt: TGTGCCACCAGCAAAGCGGTAGCGGGGGGCAATGAGCAGTTCTTC
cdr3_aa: CATSKAVAGGNEQFF

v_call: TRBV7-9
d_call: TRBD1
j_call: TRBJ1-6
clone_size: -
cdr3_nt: TGTGCCACCAGGAAAACAGGGGAAAATTCACCCCTCCACTTT
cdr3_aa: CATRKTGENSPLHF

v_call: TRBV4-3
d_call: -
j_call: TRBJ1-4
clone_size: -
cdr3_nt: TGCGCCAGCAGCCAAGGGGGCTGGTCCTTTAATGAAAAACTGTTTTTT
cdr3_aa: CASSQGGWSFNEKLFF

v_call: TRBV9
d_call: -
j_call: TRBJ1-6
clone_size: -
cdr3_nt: TGTGCCAGCAGCGTAGCCGGGACAACTTATTCACCCCTCCACTTT
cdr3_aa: CASSVAGTTYSPLHF

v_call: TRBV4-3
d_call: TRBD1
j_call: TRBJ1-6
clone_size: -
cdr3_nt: TGCGCCAGCAGCCAAGGAGGGGGCCGGAGCTCCTATAATTCACCCCTCCACTTT
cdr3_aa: CASSQGGGRSSYNSPLHF

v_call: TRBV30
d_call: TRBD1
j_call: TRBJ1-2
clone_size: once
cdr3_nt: TGTGCCTGGAGCCGACAGGGTGTCTATGGCTACACCTTC
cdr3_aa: CAWSRQGVYGYTF